This T cell receptor (beta chain) was captured by sequencing in a study of persistence of HIV-infected CD4 T cells. Sequencing used immunoSEQ version 4 in survey mode. Genomic DNA was diluted to roughly 10 ng/uL, up to 1 ug per sample. The data were produced by immunoSEQ multiplex PCR, yet TCRdb's version contains in-frame clones alone and is incomplete. This table has 40,000 to 50,000 clones, about 80% appearing once. Germline lookup yields CDR1 MNHEY and CDR2 SVGAGI. The CDR3 covers 14 residues. Trimming stripped 7 bases from V and 0 bases from J, with 9 bases between. Stimulation used approximately 9.6 ug/mL lysate from CMV-infected fibroblasts. Memory cells lacking CD40L and CD69 with high CD45RO were sorted. As concerns this clone: Antigen specificity is unknown.

The chain employs TRBV6-5 and TRBJ1-4, with D perhaps matching TRBD1 (5 bases). Source: CD4+ T cells sorted from PBMCs after roughly 18-hour stimulation, taken from a patient who received antiretroviral therapy. The TCR comes from an adult man with HIV who was CMV-seropositive. The CDR3 sequence is CASTKGTTNEKLFF. DNA for the CDR3: TGTGCCAGCACCAAGGGGACAACTAATGAAAAACTGTTTTTT.